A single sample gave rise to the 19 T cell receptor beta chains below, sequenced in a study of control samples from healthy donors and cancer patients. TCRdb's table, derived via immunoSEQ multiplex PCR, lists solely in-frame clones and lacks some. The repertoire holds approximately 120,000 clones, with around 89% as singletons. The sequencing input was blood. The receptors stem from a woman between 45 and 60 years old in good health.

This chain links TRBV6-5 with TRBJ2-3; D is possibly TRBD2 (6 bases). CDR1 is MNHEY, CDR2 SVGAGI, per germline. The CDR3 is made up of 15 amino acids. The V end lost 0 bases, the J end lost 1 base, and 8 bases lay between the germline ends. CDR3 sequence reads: CASSYSRRGTDTQYF. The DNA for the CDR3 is TGTGCCAGCAGTTACTCTAGGAGGGGCACAGATACGCAGTATTTT.

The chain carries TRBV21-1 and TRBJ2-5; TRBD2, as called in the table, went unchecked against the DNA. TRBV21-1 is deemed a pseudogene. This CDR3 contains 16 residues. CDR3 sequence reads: CASSSNRSAKRETQYF. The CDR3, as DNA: TGTGCCAGCAGCTCGAACCGTTCGGCCAAGAGGGAGACCCAGTACTTC.

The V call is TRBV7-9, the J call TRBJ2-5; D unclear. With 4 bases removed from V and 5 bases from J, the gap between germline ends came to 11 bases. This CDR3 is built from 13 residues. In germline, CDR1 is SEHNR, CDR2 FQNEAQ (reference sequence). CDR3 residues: CASSSNSWETQYF. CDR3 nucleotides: TGTGCCAGCAGCTCAAACTCTTGGGAGACCCAGTACTTC.

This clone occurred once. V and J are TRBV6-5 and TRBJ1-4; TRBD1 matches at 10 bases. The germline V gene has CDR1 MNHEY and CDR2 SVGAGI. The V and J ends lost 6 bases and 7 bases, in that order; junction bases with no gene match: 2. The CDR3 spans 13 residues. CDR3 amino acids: CASSRTGGEKLFF. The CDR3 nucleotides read TGTGCCAGCAGCAGGACAGGGGGTGAAAAACTGTTTTTT.

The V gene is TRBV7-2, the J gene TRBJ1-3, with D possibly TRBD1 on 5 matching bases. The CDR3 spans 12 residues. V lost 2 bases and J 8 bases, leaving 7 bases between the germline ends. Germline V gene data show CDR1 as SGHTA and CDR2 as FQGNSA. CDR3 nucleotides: TGTGCCAGCAGCTTAACAGGTGACACCATATATTTT. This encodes CASSLTGDTIYF. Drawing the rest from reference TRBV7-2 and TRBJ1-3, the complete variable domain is GAGVSQSPSNKVTEKGKDVELRCDPISGHTALYWYRQSLGQGLEFLIYFQGNSAPDKSGLPSDRFSAERTGGSVSTLTIQRTQQEDSAVYLCASSLTGDTIYFGEGSWLTVV.

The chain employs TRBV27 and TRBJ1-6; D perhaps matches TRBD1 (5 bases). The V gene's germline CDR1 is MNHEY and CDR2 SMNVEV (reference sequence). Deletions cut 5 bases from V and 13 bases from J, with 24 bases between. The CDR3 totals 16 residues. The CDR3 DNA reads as TGTGCCAGCAGTAGGCTCGCCGGGACGGTGCTACTTCCCCTCCACTTT. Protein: CASSRLAGTVLLPLHF.

The CDR3 DNA sequence: TGTGCCAGCTCCGGTAGCTCCTACAATGAGCAGTTCTTC. Its translation: CASSGSSYNEQFF. The gene calls are TRBV6-5 and TRBJ2-1; no definite D call. Deletions cut 8 bases from V and 0 bases from J, with 8 bases between. The CDR3 has 13 amino acids. The germline V gene encodes CDR1 MNHEY and CDR2 SVGAGI.

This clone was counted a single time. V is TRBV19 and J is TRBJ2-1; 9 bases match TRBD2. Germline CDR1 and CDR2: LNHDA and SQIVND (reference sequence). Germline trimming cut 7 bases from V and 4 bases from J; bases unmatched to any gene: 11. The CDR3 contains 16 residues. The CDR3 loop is CASIPGAGGKYNEQFF. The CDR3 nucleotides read TGTGCCAGTATTCCGGGGGCGGGAGGGAAGTACAATGAGCAGTTCTTC.

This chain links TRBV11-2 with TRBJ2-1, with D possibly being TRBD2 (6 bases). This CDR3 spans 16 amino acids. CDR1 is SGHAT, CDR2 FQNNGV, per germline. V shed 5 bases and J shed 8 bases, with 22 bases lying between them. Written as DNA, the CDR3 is TGTGCCAGCAGCCTGGAAGGGACTCGGCGAGGGGATGAGCAGTTCTTC. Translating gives CASSLEGTRRGDEQFF. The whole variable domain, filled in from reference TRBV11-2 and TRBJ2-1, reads EAGVAQSPRYKIIEKRQSVAFWCNPISGHATLYWYQQILGQGPKLLIQFQNNGVVDDSQLPKDRFSAERLKGVDSTLKIQPAKLEDSAVYLCASSLEGTRRGDEQFFGPGTRLTVL.

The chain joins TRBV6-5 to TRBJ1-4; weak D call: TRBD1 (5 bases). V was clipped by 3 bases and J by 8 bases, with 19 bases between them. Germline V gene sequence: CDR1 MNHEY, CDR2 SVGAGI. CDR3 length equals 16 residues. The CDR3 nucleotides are TGTGCCAGCAGTTATTCGGGGACCGTGTCCGGAGAAAAACTGTTTTTT. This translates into CASSYSGTVSGEKLFF.

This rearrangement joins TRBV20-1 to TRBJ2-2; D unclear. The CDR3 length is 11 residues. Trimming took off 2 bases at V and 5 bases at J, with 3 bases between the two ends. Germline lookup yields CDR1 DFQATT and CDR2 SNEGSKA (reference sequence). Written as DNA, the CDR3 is TGCAGTGCTAGAAGGACCGGGGAGCTGTTTTTT. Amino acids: CSARRTGELFF.

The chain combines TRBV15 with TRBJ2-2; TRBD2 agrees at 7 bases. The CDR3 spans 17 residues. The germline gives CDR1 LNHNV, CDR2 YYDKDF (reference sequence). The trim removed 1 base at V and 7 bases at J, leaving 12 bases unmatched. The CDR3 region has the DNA TGTGCCACCAGCAGAGCCAGGAGAGCGGGGTCCGACGGGGAGCTGTTTTTT. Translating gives CATSRARRAGSDGELFF. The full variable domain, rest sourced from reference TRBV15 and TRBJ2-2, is DAMVIQNPRYQVTQFGKPVTLSCSQTLNHNVMYWYQQKSSQAPKLLFHYYDKDFNNEADTPDNFQSRRPNTSFCFLDIRSPGLGDTAMYLCATSRARRAGSDGELFFGEGSRLTVL.

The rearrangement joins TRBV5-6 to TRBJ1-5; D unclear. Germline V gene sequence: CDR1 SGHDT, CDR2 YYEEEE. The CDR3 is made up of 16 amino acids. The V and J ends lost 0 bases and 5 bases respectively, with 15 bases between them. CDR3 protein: CASSLALAGDYQPQHF. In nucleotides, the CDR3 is TGTGCCAGCAGCTTGGCTTTGGCGGGAGATTATCAGCCCCAGCATTTT. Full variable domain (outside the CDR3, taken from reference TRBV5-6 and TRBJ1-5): DAGVTQSPTHLIKTRGQQVTLRCSPKSGHDTVSWYQQALGQGPQFIFQYYEEEERQRGNFPDRFSGHQFPNYSSELNVNALLLGDSALYLCASSLALAGDYQPQHFGDGTRLSIL.

This CDR3 is CASSSQGAYGYTF. DNA for the CDR3: TGTGCCAGCAGTTCACAGGGGGCCTATGGCTACACCTTC. This chain connects TRBV12-3 or TRBV12-4 to TRBJ1-2, with 9 positions matching TRBD1. V trimming: 4 bases; J trimming: 4 bases; junction bases outside the gene matches: 1. CDR3 length: 13 amino acids.

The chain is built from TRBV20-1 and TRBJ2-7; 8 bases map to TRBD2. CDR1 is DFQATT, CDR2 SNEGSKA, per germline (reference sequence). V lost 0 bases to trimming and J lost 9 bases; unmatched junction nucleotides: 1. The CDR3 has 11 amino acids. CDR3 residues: CSARDLAGQYF. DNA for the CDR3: TGCAGTGCTAGAGATCTAGCGGGGCAGTACTTC.

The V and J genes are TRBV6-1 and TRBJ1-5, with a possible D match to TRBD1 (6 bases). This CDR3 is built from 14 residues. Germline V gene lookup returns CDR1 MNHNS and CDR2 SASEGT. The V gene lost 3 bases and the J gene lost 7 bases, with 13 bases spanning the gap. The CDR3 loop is CASSDNRVGQPQHF. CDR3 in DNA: TGTGCCAGCAGTGATAACAGGGTAGGCCAGCCCCAGCATTTT.

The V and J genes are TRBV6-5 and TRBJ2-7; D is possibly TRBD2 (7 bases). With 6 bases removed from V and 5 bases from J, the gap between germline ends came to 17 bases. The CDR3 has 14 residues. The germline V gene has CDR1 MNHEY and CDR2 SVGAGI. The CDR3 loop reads CASSRGGGGNEQYV. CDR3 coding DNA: TGTGCCAGCAGCCGTGGTGGGGGGGGCAACGAGCAGTACGTC.

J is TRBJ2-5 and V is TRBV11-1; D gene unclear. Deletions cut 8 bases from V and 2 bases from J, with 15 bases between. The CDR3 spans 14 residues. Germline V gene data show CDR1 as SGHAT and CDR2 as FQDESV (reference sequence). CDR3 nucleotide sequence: TGTGCCAGCGGCCCTCGGGCGGATCAAGAGACCCAGTACTTC. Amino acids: CASGPRADQETQYF.

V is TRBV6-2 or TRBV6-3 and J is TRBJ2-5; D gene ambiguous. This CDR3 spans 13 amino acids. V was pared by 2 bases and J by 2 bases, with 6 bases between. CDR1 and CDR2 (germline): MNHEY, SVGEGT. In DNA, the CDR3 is TGTGCCAGCAGTTACGTCGCTCAAGAGACCCAGTACTTC. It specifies CASSYVAQETQYF.